This TCR beta chain derives from a study of low-dose radiotherapy and immunotherapy resistance in tumors. Looking at the study overall: The fractionation for Cohort 1 was 0.5 Gy per fraction every 2 weeks, totaling 6.5 Gy. Patients were on oral aspirin 300 mg taken daily for four cycles from cycle 1 day 1.

Described time point: after trial treatment. Treatment: LDRT plus nivolumab, ipilimumab, low-dose cyclophosphamide and aspirin (RACIN trial). The therapy administered to donors comprised nivolumab, ipilimumab, aspirin, low-dose cyclophosphamide and low-dose radiotherapy. First-strand cDNA used TRAV- and TRBV-specific primers, covering alpha and beta chains. The TCRs were subjected to amplification over roughly 18 PCR cycles employing a constant-region primer in conjunction with a V-primer adapter. TCRdb redid the calling of the reads with MiXCR, one entry per CDR3 protein. The table records tens of thousands of distinct CDR3 sequences, less than 30% of them present only once. Material: PBMCs, obtained after low-dose radiotherapy plus immunotherapy. This receptor was taken from a male donor with prostate cancer.

CDR3 sequence reads: CASSLLGRGTDTQYF. Here the CDR3 DNA reads TGCGCCAGCAGCTTGTTGGGCCGGGGCACAGATACGCAGTATTTT. The V and J genes are TRBV5-1 and TRBJ2-3; no clear D gene. The CDR3 covers 15 residues. V was pared by 1 base and J by 1 base, with 10 bases between. Germline lookup yields CDR1 SGHRS and CDR2 YFSETQ. Together with reference TRBV5-1 and TRBJ2-3, the CDR3 gives the full variable domain: KAGVTQTPRYLIKTRGQQVTLSCSPISGHRSVSWYQQTPGQGLQFLFEYFSETQRNKGNFPGRFSGRQFSNSRSEMNVSTLELGDSALYLCASSLLGRGTDTQYFGPGTRLTVL.